This record covers a single T cell receptor beta chain. What it binds is not known. Mismatch with germline at one junction end may stem from a read error. Other DNA sequences from this sample encode an identical CDR3 as well. Researchers ran the PCR with 60 Vbeta and 13 Jbeta primers. Assay: immunoSEQ multiplex PCR; the TCRdb copy retains only in-frame clones and omits some. The data hold 180,000 or so clones, with around 80% observed a single time. Germline CDR1 is SGHVS and CDR2 is FQNEAQ. The CDR3 extends over 13 amino acids. This sample is drawn from a study of cytomegalovirus exposure and HLA in healthy donors. Turning to the study itself: Genotyping of hundreds of donors showed that 70% to 90% belonged to the Caucasian-associated ancestry cluster.

Points from the study as a whole: Follow-up analysis seemed to connect common viral pathogens with several of the most significant clusters identified. A likely sequencing artifact accounted for one observed cluster of highly shared sequence variants. There were 150 or so TCR beta chains listed as cytomegalovirus-associated.

This TCR derives from a woman aged 40 to 50 in good health and CMV-seropositive. The gene calls are TRBV7-8 and TRBJ2-1, with D possibly TRBD2 on 5 matching bases. The sample comprised PBMCs. CDR3 nucleotides: TGTGCCAGCAGCTTGGACTTGGCGGATGAACAGTTCTTC. It is translated as CASSLDLADEQFF.